These T cell receptor beta chains were read from a single sample in a study of response to subunit inactivated influenza vaccine. TCRdb ran MiXCR on the RT-PCR reads and lists one entry per CDR3 protein. The sample has around 190,000 distinct CDR3 sequences, over 13% seen once; the top ten hold roughly 24%. The sample consisted of CD8+ T cells sorted from PBMCs, taken around 5 days after vaccination. These receptors came from a man aged 45-65 years who received an inactivated influenza vaccine. Both conserved end residues are part of each CDR3. D genes are given only for firm matches. Some rows have no size entry. The others give once, few or many, or a class for an expanded clone.

CDR3nt	CDR3aa	abundance	j_gene	v_gene	d_gene
TGTGCCAGCAGTTTATCGGACACCACGGATACGCAGTATTTT	CASSLSDTTDTQYF	once	TRBJ2-3	TRBV27	-
TGCGCCAGCAGCTACCATGACAGGGGGGCTCGCACAGATACGCAGTATTTT	CASSYHDRGARTDTQYF	few	TRBJ2-3	TRBV4-1	TRBD1
TGTGCCAGCAGGCCAACGGGGATCATGAGAGATACGCAGTATTTT	CASRPTGIMRDTQYF	many	TRBJ2-3	TRBV2	-
TGTGCCAGCAGCCTAAGCGGACAGATGAACACTGAAGCTTTCTTT	CASSLSGQMNTEAFF	few	TRBJ1-1	TRBV7-8	-
TGTGCCAGCAGCGTAGGACTAGCGGGTACTCACTCCTACAATGAGCAGTTCTTC	CASSVGLAGTHSYNEQFF	few	TRBJ2-1	TRBV9	TRBD2
TGTGCCAGCAGCCCCGACAACTATGGCTACACCTTC	CASSPDNYGYTF	-	TRBJ1-2	TRBV7-9	-
TGTGCCAGCAGCTCTCAGGAACTCTCTGGAAACACCATATATTTT	CASSSQELSGNTIYF	-	TRBJ1-3	TRBV11-2	-
TGTGCCAGCAGCTTAGAGGCGGGGGACCCTAAGGCGCACTTC	CASSLEAGDPKAHF	many	TRBJ2-5	TRBV13	TRBD2
TGCGCCAGCAGCCAAGGATACAGGGTCGCAGATACGCAGTATTTT	CASSQGYRVADTQYF	-	TRBJ2-3	TRBV4-3	-
TGTGCCAGCAGTGAGTCGGTAGCGGGGTCCTACGAGCAGTACTTC	CASSESVAGSYEQYF	many	TRBJ2-7	TRBV2	TRBD2
TGCGCCAGCAGCCAAGATGATTCCCTCTCTGGGGCCAACGTCCTGACTTTC	CASSQDDSLSGANVLTF	few	TRBJ2-6	TRBV4-3	-
TGTGCCTGGAGTGTATTCAGCGGGCCCTTCAACAATGAGCAGTTCTTC	CAWSVFSGPFNNEQFF	-	TRBJ2-1	TRBV30	-
TGTGCCAGCAGTTACTCGAAATATAGTGGTTACACTGAAGCTTTCTTT	CASSYSKYSGYTEAFF	-	TRBJ1-1	TRBV6-5	-
TGTGCCACCAGTGATTGGGGACAGGTTAGGGGCACAGATACGCAGTATTTT	CATSDWGQVRGTDTQYF	few	TRBJ2-3	TRBV24-1	TRBD1
TGTGCCAGCAGCCTCGCGGTCTACAATGAGCAGTTCTTC	CASSLAVYNEQFF	-	TRBJ2-1	TRBV7-8	-
TGTGCCAGTAAGTTACACCCGAACACTGAAGCTTTCTTT	CASKLHPNTEAFF	-	TRBJ1-1	TRBV19	-
TGCGCCAGCAGCCAGACAGGGGGCGAAGAGACCCAGTACTTC	CASSQTGGEETQYF	many	TRBJ2-5	TRBV4-1	TRBD1
TGCAGCGTTGATTCGATCCAGCGGGAGAGGGCAGATACGCAGTATTTT	CSVDSIQRERADTQYF	many	TRBJ2-3	TRBV29-1	TRBD2
TGTGCCAGCAGCGCCCCACAGGGGACAAATGAGCAGTTCTTC	CASSAPQGTNEQFF	-	TRBJ2-1	TRBV5-8	TRBD1
TGTGCCACCGACCCCTATGGGCTAGCCTACGAGCAGTACTTC	CATDPYGLAYEQYF	few	TRBJ2-7	TRBV24-1	-
TGTGCCACCAGCGACCCCGGGGGGAACAATGAGCAGTTCTTC	CATSDPGGNNEQFF	-	TRBJ2-1	TRBV15	TRBD2
TGTGCCAGCAGTTTTTTGGATTTCGGTGTTACGCAGTATTTT	CASSFLDFGVTQYF	-	TRBJ2-3	TRBV12-3/TRBV12-4	-
TGTGCCAGCAGCTTCGGACTAGCGGGAGGGTACGAGCAGTACTTC	CASSFGLAGGYEQYF	-	TRBJ2-7	TRBV7-8	TRBD2
TGCGCCAGCAGGTTTGGACAGGTCGATGAGCAGTTCTTC	CASRFGQVDEQFF	-	TRBJ2-1	TRBV5-1	TRBD1
TGTGCCAGCAGTCTGGGACTACTAAACACCGGGGAGCTGTTTTTT	CASSLGLLNTGELFF	-	TRBJ2-2	TRBV12-3/TRBV12-4	TRBD2
TGTGCCAGCAGTCACGCCAACGGCTACGAGCAGTACTTC	CASSHANGYEQYF	few	TRBJ2-7	TRBV12-3/TRBV12-4	-
TGTGCCAGCAGTCCTAACGCGGGACATTCCTCCTACGAGCAGTACTTC	CASSPNAGHSSYEQYF	-	TRBJ2-7	TRBV28	-
TGTGCCAGCAGAACTACTGAGAACACTGAAGCTTTCTTT	CASRTTENTEAFF	-	TRBJ1-1	TRBV7-9	-
TGTGCCAGCAGCCGAATTTCGGTCTCTAGGTCTGGCGAGCAGTACTTC	CASSRISVSRSGEQYF	few	TRBJ2-7	TRBV28	-
TGCGCCAGCAGCCAAGTCACAGGGCACAATGAGCAGTTCTTC	CASSQVTGHNEQFF	-	TRBJ2-1	TRBV4-1	-
TGTGCCAGCAGCCAAGACGGGGACAGGACCTACGAGCAGTACTTC	CASSQDGDRTYEQYF	-	TRBJ2-7	TRBV3-1	TRBD1
TGCAGTGCTAGCAGGGTCAATGAGCAGTTCTTC	CSASRVNEQFF	-	TRBJ2-1	TRBV20-1	-
TGTGCCAGCAGCTTAGGGCGTAACAGGTACGAGCAGTACTTC	CASSLGRNRYEQYF	-	TRBJ2-7	TRBV7-2	-
TGTGCCACCAGCAGAGTTTCCCAGGGGCCCTATGGCTACACCTTC	CATSRVSQGPYGYTF	-	TRBJ1-2	TRBV15	-
TGTGCCAGCAGTTCCCGGGACAGGGGAAGGGGGCAGTACTTC	CASSSRDRGRGQYF	-	TRBJ2-7	TRBV6-5	TRBD1
TGCAGCGTTGAAGATGGTTTCAGGGTCCCAGATACGCAGTATTTT	CSVEDGFRVPDTQYF	many	TRBJ2-3	TRBV29-1	-
TGTGCCACCAGTAGGACGTTCGCAACTAATGAAAAACTGTTTTTT	CATSRTFATNEKLFF	-	TRBJ1-4	TRBV15	-
TGTGCCAGCAGTGTAGGGTTGGGCACAGATACGCAGTATTTT	CASSVGLGTDTQYF	-	TRBJ2-3	TRBV25-1	-
TGCGCCAGCAGCCAAGTAGCGGGAGTAATGAATGAGCAGTTCTTC	CASSQVAGVMNEQFF	-	TRBJ2-1	TRBV4-3	TRBD2
TGCAGTGCTAGTGGCGGGTGGACGTTGAGCCATGAGCAGTTCTTC	CSASGGWTLSHEQFF	few	TRBJ2-1	TRBV20-1	-
TGTGCCAGCAGCCCCGGCGCGAGTTCCTACGAGCAGTACTTC	CASSPGASSYEQYF	-	TRBJ2-7	TRBV7-8	-
TGTGCCAGCAGCAAAGGAGGGGGGCCCACCGGGGAGCTGTTTTTT	CASSKGGGPTGELFF	many	TRBJ2-2	TRBV21-1	-
TGTGCCAGCAGCCCTAGGGGGGGGCACAGGGCCCCATACAATGAGCAGTTCTTC	CASSPRGGHRAPYNEQFF	few	TRBJ2-1	TRBV11-1	-
TGTGCCAGCAGAGGTTCGGGACAGGGGCCCTACGAGCAGTACTTC	CASRGSGQGPYEQYF	-	TRBJ2-7	TRBV28	TRBD1
TGTGCCAGCAGCTTAGATGGACATAGTATGACCTACGAGCAGTACTTC	CASSLDGHSMTYEQYF	many	TRBJ2-7	TRBV11-2	-
TGTGCCAGCAGCTACACTCAGGGCAGCGGCTACACCTTC	CASSYTQGSGYTF	few	TRBJ1-2	TRBV7-2	-
TGTGCCAGCAGCGCCGGATCGACCGGGGAGCTGTTTTTT	CASSAGSTGELFF	-	TRBJ2-2	TRBV9	-
TGTGCCAGCAGCTTAAAGGGTCCTGCGCGGCCAGATACGCAGTATTTT	CASSLKGPARPDTQYF	-	TRBJ2-3	TRBV7-3	-
TGCAGCGTTGAAGGGGCTATGGACTCCTACGAGCAGTACTTC	CSVEGAMDSYEQYF	-	TRBJ2-7	TRBV29-1	-
TGTGCCAGCAGCGCCGGGACAGGGGACACCGGGGAGCTGTTTTTT	CASSAGTGDTGELFF	-	TRBJ2-2	TRBV9	TRBD1
TGTGTCAGCAGCACCGAACTAGCGGGAGGGCCGGCAGATACGCAGTATTTT	CVSSTELAGGPADTQYF	-	TRBJ2-3	TRBV11-2	TRBD2